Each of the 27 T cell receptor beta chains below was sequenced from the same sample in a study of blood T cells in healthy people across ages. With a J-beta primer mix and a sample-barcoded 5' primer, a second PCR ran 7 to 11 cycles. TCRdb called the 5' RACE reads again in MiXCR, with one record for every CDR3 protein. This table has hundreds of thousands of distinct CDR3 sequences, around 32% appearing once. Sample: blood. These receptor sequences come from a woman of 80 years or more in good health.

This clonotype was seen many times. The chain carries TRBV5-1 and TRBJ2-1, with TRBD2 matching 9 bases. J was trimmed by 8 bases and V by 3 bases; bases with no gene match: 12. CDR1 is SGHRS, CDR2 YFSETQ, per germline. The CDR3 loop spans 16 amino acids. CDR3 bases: TGCGCCAGCAGCTCTTTTGGCGGGGGGGTCTTAGATGAGCAGTTCTTC. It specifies CASSSFGGGVLDEQFF.

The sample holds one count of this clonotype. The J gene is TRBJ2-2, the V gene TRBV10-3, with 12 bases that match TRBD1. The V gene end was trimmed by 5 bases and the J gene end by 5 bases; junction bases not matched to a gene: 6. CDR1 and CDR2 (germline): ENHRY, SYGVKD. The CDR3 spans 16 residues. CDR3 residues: CAISTGQGAGTGELFF. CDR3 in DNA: TGTGCCATCAGTACGGGACAGGGGGCAGGAACCGGGGAGCTGTTTTTT.

The CDR3 here is CSADPREGAHGKNIQYF. The DNA of the CDR3 is TGCAGTGCTGATCCCCGGGAGGGGGCTCATGGCAAAAACATTCAGTACTTC. This chain connects TRBV20-1 to TRBJ2-4; D may be TRBD2 (8 bases). Germline V gene data show CDR1 as DFQATT and CDR2 as SNEGSKA (reference sequence). Deletions cut 5 bases from V and 3 bases from J, with 23 bases between. This CDR3 is built from 17 residues.

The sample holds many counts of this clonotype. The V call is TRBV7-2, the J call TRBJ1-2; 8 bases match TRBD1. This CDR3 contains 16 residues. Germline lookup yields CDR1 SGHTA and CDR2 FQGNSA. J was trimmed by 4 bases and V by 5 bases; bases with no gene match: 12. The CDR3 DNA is TGTGCCAGCAGCCCCGCGCAGGCAGGGGGCACCTATGGCTACACCTTC. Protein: CASSPAQAGGTYGYTF. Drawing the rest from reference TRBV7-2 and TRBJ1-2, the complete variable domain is GAGVSQSPSNKVTEKGKDVELRCDPISGHTALYWYRQSLGQGLEFLIYFQGNSAPDKSGLPSDRFSAERTGGSVSTLTIQRTQQEDSAVYLCASSPAQAGGTYGYTFGSGTRLTVV.

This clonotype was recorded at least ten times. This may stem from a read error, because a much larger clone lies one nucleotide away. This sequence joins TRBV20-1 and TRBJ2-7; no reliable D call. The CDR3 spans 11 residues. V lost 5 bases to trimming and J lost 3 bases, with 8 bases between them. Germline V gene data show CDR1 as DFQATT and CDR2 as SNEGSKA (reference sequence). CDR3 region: CSASMGYEQYF. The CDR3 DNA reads TGCAGTGCTTCCATGGGCTACGAGCAGTACTTC.

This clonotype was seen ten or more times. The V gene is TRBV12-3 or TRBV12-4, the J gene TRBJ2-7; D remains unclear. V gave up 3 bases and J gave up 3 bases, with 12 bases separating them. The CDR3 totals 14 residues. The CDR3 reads CASSFSALRYEQYF. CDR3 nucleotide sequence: TGTGCCAGCAGTTTCTCGGCGCTCCGCTACGAGCAGTACTTC.

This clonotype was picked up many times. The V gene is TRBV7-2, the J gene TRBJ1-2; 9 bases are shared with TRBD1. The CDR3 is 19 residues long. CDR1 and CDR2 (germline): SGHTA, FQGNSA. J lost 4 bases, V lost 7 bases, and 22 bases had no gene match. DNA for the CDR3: TGTGCCAGCAAGACCCGGGACAGGGACGAAAGGCACCGCGGCTATGGCTACACCTTC. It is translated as CASKTRDRDERHRGYGYTF.

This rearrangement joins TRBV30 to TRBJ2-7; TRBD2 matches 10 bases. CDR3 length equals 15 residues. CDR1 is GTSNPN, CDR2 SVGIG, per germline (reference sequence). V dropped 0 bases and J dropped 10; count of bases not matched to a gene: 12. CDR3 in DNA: TGTGCCTGGAGTGTCCAGCGGGGGGGCGGAGAGATCCAGTACTTC. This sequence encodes CAWSVQRGGGEIQYF.

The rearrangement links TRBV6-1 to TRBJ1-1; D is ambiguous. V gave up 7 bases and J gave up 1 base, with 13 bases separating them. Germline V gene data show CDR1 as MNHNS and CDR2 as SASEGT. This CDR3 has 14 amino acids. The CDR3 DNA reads TGTGCCAGCACCGACGGACGCTGGAACACTGAAGCTTTCTTT. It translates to CASTDGRWNTEAFF.

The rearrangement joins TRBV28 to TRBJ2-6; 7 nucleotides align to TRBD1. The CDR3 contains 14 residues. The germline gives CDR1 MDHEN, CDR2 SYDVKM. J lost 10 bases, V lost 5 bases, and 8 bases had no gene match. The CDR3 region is CASSPPGTENVLTF. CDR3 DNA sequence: TGTGCCAGCAGTCCCCCTGGGACAGAGAACGTCCTGACTTTC.

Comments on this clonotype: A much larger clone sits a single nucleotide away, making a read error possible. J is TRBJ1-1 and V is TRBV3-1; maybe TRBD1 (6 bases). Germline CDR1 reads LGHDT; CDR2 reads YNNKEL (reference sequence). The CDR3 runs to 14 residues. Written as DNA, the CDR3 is TGTGCCGGCAGCCAGCGGGACAAACACTCCGAAGCTTTCTTT. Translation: CAGSQRDKHSEAFF.

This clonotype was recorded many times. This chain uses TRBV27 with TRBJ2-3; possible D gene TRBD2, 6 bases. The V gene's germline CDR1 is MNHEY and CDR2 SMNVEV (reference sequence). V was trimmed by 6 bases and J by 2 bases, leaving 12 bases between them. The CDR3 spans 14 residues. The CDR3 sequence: CASSRGGFTDTQYF. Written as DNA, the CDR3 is TGTGCCAGCAGCCGTGGAGGGTTCACAGATACGCAGTATTTT.

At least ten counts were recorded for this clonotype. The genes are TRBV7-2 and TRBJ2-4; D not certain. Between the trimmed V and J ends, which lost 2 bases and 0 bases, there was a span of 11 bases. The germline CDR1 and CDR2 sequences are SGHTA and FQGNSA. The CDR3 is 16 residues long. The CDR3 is CASSLLRAVAKNIQYF. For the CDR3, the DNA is TGTGCCAGCAGCTTACTCAGAGCCGTAGCCAAAAACATTCAGTACTTC.

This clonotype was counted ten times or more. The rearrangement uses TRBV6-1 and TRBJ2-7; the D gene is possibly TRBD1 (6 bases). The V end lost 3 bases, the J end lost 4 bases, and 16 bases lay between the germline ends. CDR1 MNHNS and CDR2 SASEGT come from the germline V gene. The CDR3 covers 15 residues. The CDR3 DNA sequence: TGTGCCAGCAGTGATCCCTTGGACAGTAGTTACGAGCAGTACTTC. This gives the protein CASSDPLDSSYEQYF.

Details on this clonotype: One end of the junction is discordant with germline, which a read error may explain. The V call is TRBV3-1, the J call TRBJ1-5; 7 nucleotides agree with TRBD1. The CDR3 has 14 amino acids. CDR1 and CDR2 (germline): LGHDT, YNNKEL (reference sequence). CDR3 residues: CTSNPTGRGQPQHF. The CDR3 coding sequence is TGTACCAGCAATCCGACAGGGCGGGGTCAGCCCCAGCATTTT.

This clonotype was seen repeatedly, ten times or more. The CDR3, as DNA: TGTGCCAGCAGCGTAGTGGCGGAAGGAGGCGAGCAGTACTTC. Protein sequence: CASSVVAEGGEQYF. The chain couples TRBV9 to TRBJ2-7, with D perhaps TRBD2 (5 bases). Germline CDR1 and CDR2: SGDLS and YYNGEE. V was clipped by 0 bases and J by 6 bases, with 13 bases between them. The CDR3 totals 14 residues.

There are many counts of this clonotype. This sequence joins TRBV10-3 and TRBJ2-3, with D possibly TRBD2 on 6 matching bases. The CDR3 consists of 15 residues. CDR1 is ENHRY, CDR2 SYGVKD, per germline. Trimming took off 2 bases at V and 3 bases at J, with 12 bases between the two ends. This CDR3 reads CAISEMGGATDTQYF. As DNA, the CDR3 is TGTGCCATCAGTGAGATGGGCGGGGCAACAGATACGCAGTATTTT.

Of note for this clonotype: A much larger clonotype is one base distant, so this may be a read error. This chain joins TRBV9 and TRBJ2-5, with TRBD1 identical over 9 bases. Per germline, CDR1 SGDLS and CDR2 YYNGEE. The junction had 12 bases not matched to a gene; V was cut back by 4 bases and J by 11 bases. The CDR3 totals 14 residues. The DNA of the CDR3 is TGTGCCAGCAGCCTCAGGACAGGGGTAAATGAGCAGTACTTC. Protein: CASSLRTGVNEQYF.

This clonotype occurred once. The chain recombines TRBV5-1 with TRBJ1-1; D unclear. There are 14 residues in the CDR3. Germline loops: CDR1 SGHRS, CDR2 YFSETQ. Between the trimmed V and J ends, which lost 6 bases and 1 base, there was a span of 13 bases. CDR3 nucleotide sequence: TGCGCCAGCACCTCGGACGTAAAGAACACTGAAGCTTTCTTT. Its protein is CASTSDVKNTEAFF.

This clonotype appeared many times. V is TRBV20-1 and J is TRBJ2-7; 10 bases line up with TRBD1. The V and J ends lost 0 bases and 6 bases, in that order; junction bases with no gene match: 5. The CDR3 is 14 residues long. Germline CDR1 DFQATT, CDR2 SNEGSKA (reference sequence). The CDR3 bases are TGCAGTGCTAGAGATGGGACAGGGGATCGCGAGCAGTACTTC. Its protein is CSARDGTGDREQYF.

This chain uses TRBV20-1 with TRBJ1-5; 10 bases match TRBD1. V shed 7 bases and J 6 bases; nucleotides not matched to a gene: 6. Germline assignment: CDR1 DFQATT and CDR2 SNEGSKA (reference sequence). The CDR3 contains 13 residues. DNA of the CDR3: TGCAGTGTGGGGACAGGGGACTCTCAGCCCCAGCATTTT. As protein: CSVGTGDSQPQHF.

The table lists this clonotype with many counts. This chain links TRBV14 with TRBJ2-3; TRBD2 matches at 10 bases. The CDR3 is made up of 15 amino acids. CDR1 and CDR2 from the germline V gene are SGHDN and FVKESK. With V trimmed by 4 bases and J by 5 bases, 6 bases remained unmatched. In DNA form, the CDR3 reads TGTGCCAGCAGCCCAGCGGGGGGGCCGAGAGATACGCAGTATTTT. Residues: CASSPAGGPRDTQYF.

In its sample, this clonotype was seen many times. The CDR3 loop reads CSASRAGIPNEQFF. The CDR3 DNA sequence: TGCAGTGCTAGCAGAGCTGGGATTCCCAATGAGCAGTTCTTC. The rearrangement joins TRBV20-1 to TRBJ2-1; D is undetermined. Germline CDR1 reads DFQATT; CDR2 reads SNEGSKA (reference sequence). CDR3 size: 14 residues. V was cut by 3 bases and J by 6 bases, with 15 bases left in between.

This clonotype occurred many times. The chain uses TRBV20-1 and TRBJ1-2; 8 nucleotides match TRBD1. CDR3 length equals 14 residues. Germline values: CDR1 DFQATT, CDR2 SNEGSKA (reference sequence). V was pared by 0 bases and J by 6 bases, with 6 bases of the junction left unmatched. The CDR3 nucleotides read TGCAGTGCTAGAGATCTCCCAGGGGGCCATGGCTACACCTTC. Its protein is CSARDLPGGHGYTF.

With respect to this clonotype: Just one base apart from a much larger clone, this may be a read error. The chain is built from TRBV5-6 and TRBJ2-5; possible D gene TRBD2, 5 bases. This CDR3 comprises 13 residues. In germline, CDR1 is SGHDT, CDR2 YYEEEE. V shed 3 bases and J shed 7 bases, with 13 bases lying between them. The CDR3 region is CASSSDFLWTQYF. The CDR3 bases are TGTGCCAGCAGCTCGGACTTCCTCTGGACCCAGTACTTC.

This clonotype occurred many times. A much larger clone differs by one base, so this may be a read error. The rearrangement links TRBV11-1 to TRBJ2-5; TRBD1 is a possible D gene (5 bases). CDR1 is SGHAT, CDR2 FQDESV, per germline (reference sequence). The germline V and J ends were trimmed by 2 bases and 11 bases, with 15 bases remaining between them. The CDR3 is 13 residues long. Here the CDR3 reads CASSLSGYGEQYF. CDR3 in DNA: TGTGCCAGCAGCTTATCAGGGTACGGTGAGCAGTACTTC.

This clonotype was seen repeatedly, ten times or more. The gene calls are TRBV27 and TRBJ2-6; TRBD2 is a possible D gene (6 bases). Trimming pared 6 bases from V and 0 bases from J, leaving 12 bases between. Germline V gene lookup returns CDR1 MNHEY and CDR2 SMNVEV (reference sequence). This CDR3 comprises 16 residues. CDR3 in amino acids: CASSPRGSSGANVLTF. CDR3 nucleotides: TGTGCCAGCAGCCCCCGGGGGAGCTCTGGGGCCAACGTCCTGACTTTC.